Below, one TCR beta chain is given with its context. The data were produced by immunoSEQ multiplex PCR, yet TCRdb's version contains in-frame clones alone and is incomplete. The repertoire includes 100,000 to 150,000 clones, approximately 90% of them detected once, and roughly 2.2% sits in the top ten. This sample is drawn from a study of blood T cell repertoires in COVID-19. Trimming pared 6 bases from V and 6 bases from J, leaving 12 bases between. This CDR3 has 13 amino acids. In germline, CDR1 is WSHSY, CDR2 SAAADI. The TCR comes from a woman aged 50 to 65 with acute or convalescent COVID-19. Sequenced input: peripheral blood. The chain employs TRBV10-2 and TRBJ2-1; no firm D call. CDR3 sequence: CASRPGRINEQFF. The CDR3 region has the DNA TGCGCCAGCAGGCCAGGCCGGATCAATGAGCAGTTCTTC.